This T cell receptor (beta chain) originates from a study of shared clonotypes between healthy human individuals. Sequencing was performed with immunoSEQ multiplex PCR; in TCRdb, only in-frame clones are kept and a portion is missing. This table holds some 1.5 million clones, around 95% found once. The split of CD4+ cells yielded CD45RA+ naive and CD45RA-negative memory subsets. Sequencing was carried out using naive CD4+ T cells sorted from blood. The subset was: CD45RA+ positively selected. The sequence came from a man aged 25 to 45 in good health.

The DNA of the CDR3 is TGTGCCAGCAGCCCACTAGCGGGAGGGCATTCCTACGAGCAGTACTTC. It translates to CASSPLAGGHSYEQYF. The rearrangement links TRBV11-2 to TRBJ2-7, with 13 nucleotides matching TRBD2. The J segment lost 1 base and the V segment lost 5 bases, leaving 5 bases of the junction unmatched. Germline-derived CDR1 and CDR2 are SGHAT and FQNNGV. The CDR3 consists of 16 residues. Complete variable domain (other parts from reference TRBV11-2 and TRBJ2-7): EAGVAQSPRYKIIEKRQSVAFWCNPISGHATLYWYQQILGQGPKLLIQFQNNGVVDDSQLPKDRFSAERLKGVDSTLKIQPAKLEDSAVYLCASSPLAGGHSYEQYFGPGTRLTVT.